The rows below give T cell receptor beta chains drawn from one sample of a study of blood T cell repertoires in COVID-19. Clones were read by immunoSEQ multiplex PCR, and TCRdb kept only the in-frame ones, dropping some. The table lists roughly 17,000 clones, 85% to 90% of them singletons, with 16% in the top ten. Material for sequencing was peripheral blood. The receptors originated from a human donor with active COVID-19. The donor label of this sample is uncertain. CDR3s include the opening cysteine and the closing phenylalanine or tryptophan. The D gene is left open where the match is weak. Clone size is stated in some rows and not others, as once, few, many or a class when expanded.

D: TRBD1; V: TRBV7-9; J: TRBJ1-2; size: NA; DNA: TGTGCCAGCAGCTCCGGACAGGGGAACTATGGCTACACCTTC; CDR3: CASSSGQGNYGYTF
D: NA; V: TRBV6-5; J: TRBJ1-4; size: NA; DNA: TGTGCCAGCAGTTACTCGGGGGGGAAGGAAAAACTGTTTTTT; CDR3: CASSYSGGKEKLFF
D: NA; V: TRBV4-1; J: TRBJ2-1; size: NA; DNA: TGCGCCAGCAGCCAAGTAATAGTGGGGGGGCGCCCCTACAATGAGCAGTTCTTC; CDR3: CASSQVIVGGRPYNEQFF
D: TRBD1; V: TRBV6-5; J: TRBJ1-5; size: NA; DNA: TGTGCCAGCAGTTCGGGACAGGCAGGCAATCAGCCCCAGCATTTT; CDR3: CASSSGQAGNQPQHF
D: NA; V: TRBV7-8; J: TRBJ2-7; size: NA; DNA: TGTGCCAGCAGCCGAGAAGCAACTCGGGGGGAGCAGTACTTC; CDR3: CASSREATRGEQYF
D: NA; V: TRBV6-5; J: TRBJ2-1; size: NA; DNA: TGTGCCAGCAGTTACTCGTCAGGGATTGAGCAGTTCTTC; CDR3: CASSYSSGIEQFF
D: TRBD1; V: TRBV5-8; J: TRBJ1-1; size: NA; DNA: TGTGCCAGCAGCTTACAGGGGGCGAGTCCTGAAGCTTTCTTT; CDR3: CASSLQGASPEAFF
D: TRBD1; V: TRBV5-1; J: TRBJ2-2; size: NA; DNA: TGCGCCAGCAGCTACGACAGGGGGGACACCGGGGAGCTGTTTTTT; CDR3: CASSYDRGDTGELFF
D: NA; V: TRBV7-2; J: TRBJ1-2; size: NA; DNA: TGTGCCAGCAGCCCCGAAACTCTCCGGGGAAGTAACTATGGCTACACCTTC; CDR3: CASSPETLRGSNYGYTF
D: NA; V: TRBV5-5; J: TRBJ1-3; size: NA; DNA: TGTGCCAGCAGCTTGGGGACTGCTGGAAACACCATATATTTT; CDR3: CASSLGTAGNTIYF
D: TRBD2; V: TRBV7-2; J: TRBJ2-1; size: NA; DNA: TGTGCCAGCAGCCGTACTGGCGGGGGGCCGGGGGGTGAGCAGTTCTTC; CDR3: CASSRTGGGPGGEQFF
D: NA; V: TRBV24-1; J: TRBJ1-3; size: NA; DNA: TGTGCCACCAGTAGGGGGAACACCATATATTTT; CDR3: CATSRGNTIYF
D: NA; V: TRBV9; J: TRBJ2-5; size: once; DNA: TGTGCCAGCAGCGGCGCTAGCGTTTCGGGGACCCAGTACTTC; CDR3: CASSGASVSGTQYF
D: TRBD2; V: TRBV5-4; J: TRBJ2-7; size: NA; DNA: TGTGCCAGCAGCCCCGGACTAGCGGGGGGGGATGAGCAGTACTTC; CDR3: CASSPGLAGGDEQYF
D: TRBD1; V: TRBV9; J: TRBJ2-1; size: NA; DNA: TGTGCCAGCAGCGTGCGACAGGGCTACAATGAGCAGTTCTTC; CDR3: CASSVRQGYNEQFF
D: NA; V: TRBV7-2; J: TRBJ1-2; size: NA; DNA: TGTGCCAGCAGCTACAACAGGGTCTCTGGCTACACCTTC; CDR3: CASSYNRVSGYTF
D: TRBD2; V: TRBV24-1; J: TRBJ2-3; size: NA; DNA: TGTGCCACCAGTGATTTTCCCTTACCGGGGGGGAGCACAGATACGCAGTATTTT; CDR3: CATSDFPLPGGSTDTQYF
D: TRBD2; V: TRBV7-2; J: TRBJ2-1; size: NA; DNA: TGTGCCAGCAGCCGGACTAGCGGGGGGTACAATGAGCAGTTCTTC; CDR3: CASSRTSGGYNEQFF
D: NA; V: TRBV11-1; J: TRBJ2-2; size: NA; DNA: TGTGCCAGCAGCTTAGAGACAGCCGGGGAGCTGTTTTTT; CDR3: CASSLETAGELFF
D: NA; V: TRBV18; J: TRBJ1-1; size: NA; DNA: TGTGCCAGCCGACGGGTTGGGGGGGACACTGAAGCTTTCTTT; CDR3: CASRRVGGDTEAFF
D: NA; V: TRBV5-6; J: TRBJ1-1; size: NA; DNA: TGTGCCAGCAGCTTGCAGGGAAGTAACACTGAAGCTTTCTTT; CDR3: CASSLQGSNTEAFF
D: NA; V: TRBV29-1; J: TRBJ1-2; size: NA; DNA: TGCAGCGTTGAAGTTTACGAGGAATATGGCTACACCTTC; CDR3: CSVEVYEEYGYTF
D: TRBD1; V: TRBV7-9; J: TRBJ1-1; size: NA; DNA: TGTGCCAGCAGCCCACGACAGGGCACGGTCACTGAAGCTTTCTTT; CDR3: CASSPRQGTVTEAFF
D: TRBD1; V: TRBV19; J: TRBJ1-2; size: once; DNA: TGTGCCAGTAGCTCGGGACAGGGGGTGGCTGGCTACACCTTC; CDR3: CASSSGQGVAGYTF
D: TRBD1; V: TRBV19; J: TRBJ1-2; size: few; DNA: TGTGCCAGTAGTAGACAAAAGACAGGGGGCGCGTTTGGCTACACCTTC; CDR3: CASSRQKTGGAFGYTF
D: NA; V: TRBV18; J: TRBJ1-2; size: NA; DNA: TGTGCCAGCTCCCCGGACAGCGCGGGCTATGGCTACACCTTC; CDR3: CASSPDSAGYGYTF
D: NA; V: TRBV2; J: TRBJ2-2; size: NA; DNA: TGTGCCAGCAGTGGGGGTAGGAGGGAAGGCACCGGGGAGCTGTTTTTT; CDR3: CASSGGRREGTGELFF
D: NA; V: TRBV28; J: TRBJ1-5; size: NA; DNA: TGTGCCAGCAGAAAAGGGGCTTATAGCAATCAGCCCCAGCATTTT; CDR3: CASRKGAYSNQPQHF
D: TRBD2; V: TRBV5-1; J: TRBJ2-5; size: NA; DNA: TGCGCCAGCAGCTCAGCGGGGGAAGAGACCCAGTACTTC; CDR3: CASSSAGEETQYF
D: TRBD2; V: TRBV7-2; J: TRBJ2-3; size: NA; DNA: TGTGCCAGCAGCCTCGGTCTGACTAGCGGGGGGGCTACAGATACGCAGTATTTT; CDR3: CASSLGLTSGGATDTQYF
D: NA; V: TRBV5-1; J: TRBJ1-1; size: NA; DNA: TGCGCCAGCAGCTTGAACAGCATGAACACTGAAGCTTTCTTT; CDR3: CASSLNSMNTEAFF
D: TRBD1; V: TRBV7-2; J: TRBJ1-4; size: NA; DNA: TGTGCCAGCAGCTCTCGACAGGGTCGTGAAAAACTGTTTTTT; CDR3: CASSSRQGREKLFF
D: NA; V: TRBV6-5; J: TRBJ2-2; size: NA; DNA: TGTGCCAGCAGCAGCAGGGGTACCGGGGAGCTGTTTTTT; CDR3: CASSSRGTGELFF
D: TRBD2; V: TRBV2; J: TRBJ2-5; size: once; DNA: TGTGCCAGCTGTAGCGGGGGCAACCAAGAGACCCAGTACTTC; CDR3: CASCSGGNQETQYF
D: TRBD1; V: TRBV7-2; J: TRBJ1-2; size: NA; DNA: TGTGCCAGCAGCCCAGGACAGGGGTTCTATGGCTACACCTTC; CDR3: CASSPGQGFYGYTF